A single sample gave rise to the 10 T cell receptor beta chains below, sequenced in a study of metastatic and nonmetastatic thyroid tumors. There were no patients who had received any treatment before thyroid surgery. TCRdb reprocessed the PCR reads using MiXCR. The sample consists of about 20,000 clones, 27% of them appearing once. Sequenced input: blood. These receptor sequences come from a female donor with papillary thyroid cancer or a benign thyroid nodule (not recorded which). Some clones in this sample may be carry-over from other donors' samples.

Many counts were recorded for this clone. The chain joins TRBV24-1 to TRBJ2-4; D might be TRBD2 (6 bases). The CDR3 runs 15 residues. Trimming took off 3 bases at V and 0 bases at J, with 8 bases between the two ends. From germline, CDR1 is KGHDR and CDR2 SFDVKD. This chain's CDR3 is CATSDGGGAKNIQYF. The CDR3 bases are TGTGCCACCAGTGATGGGGGAGGAGCCAAAAACATTCAGTACTTC.

In regard to this clone: One end of the junction varies from germline; a read error may be responsible. The CDR3, as DNA: TGTGCCAGCAGCTTAGTGGCGGGCTACGACCAGTACTTC. It encodes CASSLVAGYDQYF. The rearrangement joins TRBV7-4 to TRBJ2-7; D perhaps matches TRBD2 (5 bases). The CDR3 consists of 13 residues. Germline V gene lookup returns CDR1 SGHVT and CDR2 SQSDAQ.

There are a few counts of this clone. The conserved phenylalanine or tryptophan is not found at the CDR3 terminus, so this likely reflects a read error. The gene calls are TRBV19 and TRBJ1-2, with D maybe TRBD1 (5 bases). Trimming pared 7 bases from V and 4 bases from J, leaving 10 bases between. CDR1 LNHDA and CDR2 SQIVND come from the germline V gene (reference sequence). The CDR3 extends over 12 amino acids. CDR3 nucleotides: TGTGCCAGTATCGAGGGGACCTATGGCTACACCCTC. Amino acid sequence: CASIEGTYGYTL.

By share of the sample, this clone is medium-sized. The genes are TRBV28 and TRBJ1-2, with D unclear. CDR3 length: 12 amino acids. Germline lookup yields CDR1 MDHEN and CDR2 SYDVKM. V lost 1 base to trimming and J lost 7 bases, with 7 bases between them. CDR3 in DNA: TGTGCCAGCAGTTTATCCCTGGGTGGCTACACCTTC. This sequence encodes CASSLSLGGYTF.

This clone showed up just a few times. The chain employs TRBV7-2 and TRBJ2-5; D remains unclear. Germline V gene data show CDR1 as SGHTA and CDR2 as FQGNSA. This CDR3 is 12 amino acids long. Trimming shortened V by 2 bases and J by 5 bases, and 6 bases separated the two germline ends. The CDR3 DNA is TGTGCCAGCAGCTTATCAAGCGAGACCCAGTACTTC. Its translation is CASSLSSETQYF.

V and J are TRBV20-1 and TRBJ1-1, with D perhaps matching TRBD1 (5 bases). Trimming shortened V by 0 bases and J by 2 bases, and 10 bases separated the two germline ends. Germline CDR1 reads DFQATT; CDR2 reads SNEGSKA (reference sequence). This CDR3 has 14 amino acids. CDR3 amino acids: CSAREGGANTEAFF. CDR3 coding DNA: TGCAGTGCTAGAGAGGGAGGGGCTAACACTGAAGCTTTCTTT.

This clone was observed a handful of times. The J gene is TRBJ1-3, the V gene TRBV6-5; D ambiguous. The CDR3 contains 15 residues. Trimming cost V 3 bases and J 4 bases, with 13 bases left between them. From germline, CDR1 is MNHEY and CDR2 SVGAGI. CDR3 DNA sequence: TGTGCCAGCAGTTATTTCGGGGATGGGGGAAACACCATATATTTT. This translates into CASSYFGDGGNTIYF.

There are many counts of this clone. This rearrangement joins TRBV30 to TRBJ2-3; TRBD2 matches 10 bases. This CDR3 spans 15 amino acids. Germline CDR1 GTSNPN, CDR2 SVGIG (reference sequence). The J segment lost 5 bases and the V segment lost 4 bases, leaving 9 bases of the junction unmatched. The CDR3 sequence is CAWNLAGVGGDTQYF. CDR3 in DNA: TGTGCCTGGAACCTAGCGGGAGTAGGTGGAGATACGCAGTATTTT. The full variable domain, in which reference TRBV30 and TRBJ2-3 provide the parts outside the CDR3, is SQTIHQWPATLVQPVGSPLSLECTVEGTSNPNLYWYRQAAGRGLQLLFYSVGIGQISSEVPQNLSASRPQDRQFILSSKKLLLSDSGFYLCAWNLAGVGGDTQYFGPGTRLTVL.

The V gene is TRBV30, the J gene TRBJ2-7; D is unresolved. Trimming stripped 1 base from V and 6 bases from J, with 10 bases between. The CDR3 is 12 residues long. CDR1 is GTSNPN, CDR2 SVGIG, per germline (reference sequence). The CDR3 nucleotides read TGTGCCTGGAGTGCGACTCTTCTCGAGCAGTACTTC. This gives the protein CAWSATLLEQYF. Combining the CDR3 with reference TRBV30 and TRBJ2-7 gives the whole variable domain SQTIHQWPATLVQPVGSPLSLECTVEGTSNPNLYWYRQAAGRGLQLLFYSVGIGQISSEVPQNLSASRPQDRQFILSSKKLLLSDSGFYLCAWSATLLEQYFGPGTRLTVT.

This clone was recorded many times. A read error may explain this, as a much larger clone is one base away. Distinct nucleotide sequences in the sample also encode this CDR3. The V and J genes are TRBV2 and TRBJ2-3; the D gene is possibly TRBD2 (6 bases). V lost 6 bases and J lost 4, with 17 bases in between. The CDR3 covers 15 residues. The V gene's germline CDR1 is SNHLY and CDR2 FYNNEI. CDR3 residues: CASSRASVSPDTQYF. DNA of the CDR3: TGTGCCAGCAGCCGCGCTAGCGTGAGTCCAGATACGCAGTATTTT.